What follows describes a single T cell receptor beta chain. Its antigen is still unknown. This sample was included in a study of cytomegalovirus exposure and HLA in healthy donors. The PCR used 60 Vbeta and 13 Jbeta primers. TCRdb keeps only in-frame clones here, not all; method: immunoSEQ multiplex PCR. The sample carries approximately 100,000 clones, 65% to 80% recorded once. Study-wide findings and caveats: Certain sequence variants were highly shared and formed a cluster, and this cluster was likely a sequencing artifact. Several of the most significant clusters were apparently associated with common viral pathogens in a later analysis.

This CDR3 region has 12 residues. The germline V gene has CDR1 LNHDA and CDR2 SQIVND (reference sequence). V was clipped by 6 bases and J by 4 bases, with 9 bases between them. The source is a woman aged 35 to 49 in good health and CMV-seronegative. The chain recombines TRBV19 with TRBJ1-1; D remains unclear. The specimen sequenced was PBMCs. The CDR3, as DNA: TGTGCCAGTAGCTACGGAGGCACTGAAGCTTTCTTT. It translates to CASSYGGTEAFF.